The 32 T cell receptor beta chains given below trace back to one sample, sequenced in a study of blood T cell repertoires in COVID-19. Libraries were prepared by immunoSEQ multiplex PCR; TCRdb keeps only in-frame clonotypes and omits some of them. Found here are 250,000 or so clones, 92% of them singletons; the top ten hold 0.83%. The sequenced sample was peripheral blood. Source of these receptors: a man aged 25 to 40 with COVID-19, enrolled during active disease.

The chain employs TRBV7-9 and TRBJ2-1; possible D gene TRBD1, 5 bases. Germline V CDR1 and CDR2: SEHNR, FQNEAQ (reference sequence). The CDR3 extends over 9 amino acids. The V and J ends lost 8 bases and 12 bases respectively, with 8 bases between them. In nucleotides, the CDR3 is TGTGCCAGCGGGGCGGTGCAGTTCTTC. This translates into CASGAVQFF.

The chain joins TRBV21-1 to TRBJ2-7; the table gives TRBD1 as D, unverified against the DNA. TRBV21-1 is recorded as a pseudogene. This CDR3 spans 14 amino acids. In DNA form, the CDR3 reads TGTGCCAGCAGCAAAGTGGCAGTCTCCTACGAGCAGTACTTC. Translated: CASSKVAVSYEQYF.

This sequence joins TRBV6-1 and TRBJ1-2; 7 bases line up with TRBD1. V lost 3 bases and J lost 8; bases outside the gene matches: 6. This CDR3 is 13 amino acids long. Germline-derived CDR1 and CDR2 are MNHNS and SASEGT. The CDR3 here is CASSEWTGGGYTF. The CDR3 DNA follows: TGTGCCAGCAGTGAGTGGACAGGCGGAGGCTACACCTTC.

The CDR3 protein is CASSPQGGQPQHF. The CDR3 region has the DNA TGTGCCAGCAGCCCACAGGGGGGTCAGCCCCAGCATTTT. The chain links TRBV25-1 to TRBJ1-5; 8 bases line up with TRBD1. The CDR3 spans 13 residues. After removal of 6 bases from V and 6 bases from J, the junction contained 4 bases not matched to a gene. Germline V gene lookup returns CDR1 MGHDK and CDR2 SYGVNS.

This chain uses TRBV7-6 with TRBJ2-7, with D perhaps TRBD1 (5 bases). Germline V gene lookup returns CDR1 SGHVS and CDR2 FNYEAQ. This CDR3 spans 13 amino acids. Trimming stripped 1 base from V and 4 bases from J, with 8 bases between. CDR3 coding DNA: TGTGCCAGCAGCTTAGAAAGACAGTACGAGCAGTACTTC. Amino acid sequence: CASSLERQYEQYF.

This clone was seen once. V usage is TRBV10-3 and J usage is TRBJ2-5; 8 nucleotides line up with TRBD2. Germline V lookup: CDR1 ENHRY, CDR2 SYGVKD. V trimming: 3 bases; J trimming: 1 base; junction bases outside the gene matches: 7. There are 16 residues in the CDR3. CDR3 amino acids: CAISDLAGGIQETQYF. CDR3 DNA: TGTGCCATCAGTGATTTGGCGGGGGGAATCCAAGAGACCCAGTACTTC.

V gene TRBV18 combines with J gene TRBJ2-7, with D perhaps TRBD1 (6 bases). In germline, CDR1 is KGHSH, CDR2 LQKENI. The CDR3 has 13 residues. The germline V and J ends were trimmed by 3 bases and 6 bases, with 12 bases remaining between them. The CDR3 loop reads CASSPLDRSEQYF. The CDR3 coding sequence is TGTGCCAGCTCACCCCTCGACAGGAGCGAGCAGTACTTC.

This clone was seen only once. V gene TRBV28 combines with J gene TRBJ1-5; tentative D call: TRBD1 (6 bases). This CDR3 region has 16 residues. Looked up from germline, CDR1 is MDHEN and CDR2 is SYDVKM. Trimming cost V 4 bases and J 9 bases, with 22 bases left between them. CDR3 region: CASSWPGTRNHSPQHF. CDR3 coding DNA: TGTGCCAGCAGTTGGCCCGGGACACGAAATCACTCGCCCCAGCATTTT.

The J gene is TRBJ1-2, the V gene TRBV6-5; 9 positions agree with TRBD1. V was pared by 4 bases and J by 8 bases, with 5 bases of the junction left unmatched. This CDR3 spans 13 amino acids. Germline values: CDR1 MNHEY, CDR2 SVGAGI. CDR3 sequence: CASSSGTGLGYTF. CDR3 nucleotides: TGTGCCAGCAGTTCCGGGACAGGGCTGGGCTACACCTTC.

This clone appeared a single time. The CDR3 DNA sequence: TGTGCCAGCTCACCAGTGGGAGATCAGCCCCAGCATTTT. Its translation is CASSPVGDQPQHF. J is TRBJ1-5 and V is TRBV18; D is uncertain. V was trimmed by 2 bases and J by 5 bases, leaving 7 bases between them. CDR3 length: 13 residues. The germline V gene encodes CDR1 KGHSH and CDR2 LQKENI.

The chain links TRBV13 to TRBJ1-1; D is uncertain. V was pared by 4 bases and J by 5 bases, with 20 bases between. There are 16 residues in the CDR3. Germline-derived CDR1 and CDR2 are PRHDT and FYEKMQ (reference sequence). The CDR3 spells CASSSRGRFVGTEAFF. CDR3 coding DNA: TGTGCCAGCAGCTCTAGAGGGAGATTTGTAGGGACTGAAGCTTTCTTT.

The sample holds one count of this clone. V and J are TRBV19 and TRBJ1-5, with TRBD1 identical over 9 bases. This CDR3 has 14 amino acids. V lost 6 bases to trimming and J lost 6 bases; unmatched junction nucleotides: 6. Looked up from germline, CDR1 is LNHDA and CDR2 is SQIVND (reference sequence). CDR3 DNA: TGTGCCAGTAGCACCCGACAGGGGGGTCAGCCCCAGCATTTT. Its protein product is CASSTRQGGQPQHF. The full variable domain, completed using reference TRBV19 and TRBJ1-5, is DGGITQSPKYLFRKEGQNVTLSCEQNLNHDAMYWYRQDPGQGLRLIYYSQIVNDFQKGDIAEGYSVSREKKESFPLTVTSAQKNPTAFYLCASSTRQGGQPQHFGDGTRLSIL.

This sequence joins TRBV3-1 (or the pseudogene TRBV3-2) and TRBJ2-3; TRBD1 agrees at 8 bases. The CDR3 length is 14 residues. Germline CDR1 is LGHDT and CDR2 is YNNKEL (reference sequence). Germline trimming cut 2 bases from V and 4 bases from J; bases unmatched to any gene: 2. For the CDR3, the DNA is TGTGCCAGCAGCCAACCGGACAGGGCAGATACGCAGTATTTT. Translated: CASSQPDRADTQYF.

The chain recombines TRBV7-6 with TRBJ2-5; 15 bases are a match to TRBD2. Germline V gene lookup returns CDR1 SGHVS and CDR2 FNYEAQ. This CDR3 has 20 residues. V trimming: 5 bases; J trimming: 1 base; junction bases outside the gene matches: 14. In DNA form, the CDR3 reads TGTGCCAGCAGCGCCACTCGGACTAGCGGGGGGGCGACCTTCCAAGAGACCCAGTACTTC. It yields the protein CASSATRTSGGATFQETQYF. Complete variable domain (other parts from reference TRBV7-6 and TRBJ2-5): GAGVSQSPRYKVTKRGQDVALRCDPISGHVSLYWYRQALGQGPEFLTYFNYEAQQDKSGLPNDRFSAERPEGSISTLTIQRTEQRDSAMYRCASSATRTSGGATFQETQYFGPGTRLLVL.

This chain's CDR3 is CASSATGGVYGYTF. The CDR3 DNA follows: TGTGCCAGTAGTGCGACAGGGGGTGTCTATGGCTACACCTTC. This chain links TRBV19 with TRBJ1-2, with 9 bases identical to TRBD1. J gave up 4 bases and V 5 bases, and 5 bases lay outside the gene matches. Germline assignment: CDR1 LNHDA and CDR2 SQIVND (reference sequence). CDR3 length: 14 amino acids.

The chain joins TRBV7-9 to TRBJ2-7; a weak D match, TRBD1 (6 bases). The V gene's germline CDR1 is SEHNR and CDR2 FQNEAQ (reference sequence). V was cut by 6 bases and J by 4 bases, with 19 bases left in between. This CDR3 has 15 amino acids. Here the CDR3 reads CASSFGTTSWYEQYF. The CDR3 DNA sequence: TGTGCCAGCAGTTTTGGGACAACATCATGGTACGAGCAGTACTTC.

The rearrangement links TRBV21-1 to TRBJ2-3; the D call of TRBD2 is as the table states it, not checked on the DNA. TRBV21-1 is an annotated pseudogene. This CDR3 region has 17 residues. CDR3 sequence: CASSDVLAGGLTDTQYF. CDR3 nucleotides: TGTGCCAGCAGCGATGTACTAGCGGGGGGGCTAACAGATACGCAGTATTTT.

The CDR3 spells CASSTDDRGRDGTGELFF. CDR3 sequence (DNA): TGTGCCAGCAGCACCGACGACAGGGGGCGAGATGGGACCGGGGAGCTGTTTTTT. The V gene is TRBV5-6, the J gene TRBJ2-2; 10 bases align to TRBD1. Germline V gives CDR1 SGHDT, CDR2 YYEEEE. The CDR3 spans 18 residues. V was clipped by 4 bases and J by 5 bases; unmatched bases: 14.

This chain joins TRBV6-4 and TRBJ1-2, with 10 bases that match TRBD1. There are 17 residues in the CDR3. Germline trimming cut 2 bases from V and 0 bases from J; bases unmatched to any gene: 6. The V gene's germline CDR1 is MRHNA and CDR2 SNTAGT. The CDR3 DNA follows: TGTGCCAGCAGTGACCCGGGACAGGGGAAAGCTAACTATGGCTACACCTTC. The encoded protein is CASSDPGQGKANYGYTF.

V gene TRBV18 combines with J gene TRBJ1-2; TRBD1 might be the D (5 bases). Germline V gene sequence: CDR1 KGHSH, CDR2 LQKENI. The CDR3 contains 15 residues. Trimming removed 2 bases at V and 6 bases at J, with 16 bases between. The CDR3 region has the DNA TGTGCCAGCTCACCAGGGGCAGCAATGGGTCATGGCTACACCTTC. Its translation is CASSPGAAMGHGYTF.

The V gene is TRBV19, the J gene TRBJ2-1; 9 positions match TRBD1. The J segment lost 8 bases and the V segment lost 3 bases, leaving 8 bases of the junction unmatched. The CDR3 totals 15 residues. CDR1 LNHDA and CDR2 SQIVND come from the germline V gene (reference sequence). The CDR3 region is CASSMLQGARDEQFF. CDR3 in DNA: TGTGCCAGTAGTATGTTACAGGGGGCTAGGGATGAGCAGTTCTTC. The full variable domain, its missing parts supplied by reference TRBV19 and TRBJ2-1, is DGGITQSPKYLFRKEGQNVTLSCEQNLNHDAMYWYRQDPGQGLRLIYYSQIVNDFQKGDIAEGYSVSREKKESFPLTVTSAQKNPTAFYLCASSMLQGARDEQFFGPGTRLTVL.

The CDR3 loop reads CATSNSGGSYNEQFF. The CDR3 nucleotides read TGTGCCACCAGTAACAGCGGGGGTTCTTACAATGAGCAGTTCTTC. V is TRBV24-1 and J is TRBJ2-1, with TRBD2 identical over 8 bases. Germline CDR1 and CDR2: KGHDR and SFDVKD. The J segment lost 4 bases and the V segment lost 6 bases, leaving 7 bases of the junction unmatched. This CDR3 is 15 amino acids long.

The chain has TRBV27 and TRBJ2-5, with 9 nucleotides matching TRBD1. With V trimmed by 5 bases and J by 7 bases, 14 bases remained unmatched. Germline loops: CDR1 MNHEY, CDR2 SMNVEV (reference sequence). The CDR3 is 16 residues long. CDR3 coding DNA: TGTGCCAGCAGTCGGGACAGGGTCAACTCGGTTGGGACCCAGTACTTC. It codes for CASSRDRVNSVGTQYF.

This chain joins TRBV7-2 and TRBJ2-3, with 10 bases lining up with TRBD1. This CDR3 spans 17 amino acids. The trim removed 1 base at V and 3 bases at J, leaving 7 bases unmatched. Germline V lookup: CDR1 SGHTA, CDR2 FQGNSA. The CDR3 DNA reads TGTGCCAGCAGCTTAGTAGGGGGACAGGGGAATACAGATACGCAGTATTTT. Translation: CASSLVGGQGNTDTQYF. The complete variable domain, with remaining parts taken from reference TRBV7-2 and TRBJ2-3, reads GAGVSQSPSNKVTEKGKDVELRCDPISGHTALYWYRQSLGQGLEFLIYFQGNSAPDKSGLPSDRFSAERTGGSVSTLTIQRTQQEDSAVYLCASSLVGGQGNTDTQYFGPGTRLTVL.

Only one count was recorded for this clone. This sequence joins TRBV9 and TRBJ1-1; D unresolved. Deletions cut 2 bases from V and 4 bases from J, with 12 bases between. The CDR3 totals 14 residues. Germline V gene data show CDR1 as SGDLS and CDR2 as YYNGEE. The CDR3 loop is CASSVAGMGTEAFF. The CDR3 DNA reads as TGTGCCAGCAGCGTCGCCGGGATGGGCACTGAAGCTTTCTTT.

The chain is built from TRBV5-5 and TRBJ2-7, with D possibly TRBD2 on 6 matching bases. Per germline, CDR1 SGHKS and CDR2 YYEKEE (reference sequence). V shed 3 bases and J shed 4 bases, with 8 bases lying between them. This CDR3 region has 12 residues. CDR3 loop: CASSSGTYEQYF. The CDR3 DNA reads TGTGCCAGCAGCTCCGGGACTTACGAGCAGTACTTC. Supplemented by reference TRBV5-5 and TRBJ2-7, the full variable domain reads DAGVTQSPTHLIKTRGQQVTLRCSPISGHKSVSWYQQVLGQGPQFIFQYYEKEERGRGNFPDRFSARQFPNYSSELNVNALLLGDSALYLCASSSGTYEQYFGPGTRLTVT.

The CDR3 region is CASTPTGGSEKLFF. As DNA, the CDR3 is TGCGCCAGCACTCCGACAGGGGGCAGTGAAAAACTGTTTTTT. The chain has TRBV5-1 and TRBJ1-4; 10 bases fit TRBD1. The germline CDR1 and CDR2 sequences are SGHRS and YFSETQ. J was trimmed by 7 bases and V by 6 bases; bases with no gene match: 6. The CDR3 length is 14 residues.

This sequence joins TRBV19 and TRBJ2-3; a possible D gene is TRBD2 (5 bases). Germline V gene sequence: CDR1 LNHDA, CDR2 SQIVND (reference sequence). With 3 bases removed from V and 2 bases from J, the gap between germline ends came to 12 bases. The CDR3 covers 15 residues. The CDR3 protein is CASSIGVLDTDTQYF. In nucleotides, the CDR3 is TGTGCCAGTAGTATCGGGGTGTTGGACACAGATACGCAGTATTTT.

The chain links TRBV13 to TRBJ2-5; 7 positions agree with TRBD2. Trimming removed 4 bases from V and 0 bases from J; junction bases left unmatched: 8. Germline V gene data show CDR1 as PRHDT and CDR2 as FYEKMQ (reference sequence). This CDR3 has 16 residues. The CDR3 bases are TGTGCCAGCAGCTCCAAAGGCGGGACTAACCAAGAGACCCAGTACTTC. It translates to CASSSKGGTNQETQYF.

V and J are TRBV27 and TRBJ2-1; TRBD2 aligns across 12 bases. After removal of 3 bases from V and 7 bases from J, the junction contained 19 bases not matched to a gene. Per germline, CDR1 MNHEY and CDR2 SMNVEV (reference sequence). This CDR3 contains 20 residues. The CDR3 spells CASSFGSSGTSGFPGNEQFF. The DNA for the CDR3 is TGTGCCAGCAGTTTCGGTAGTTCGGGGACTAGCGGGTTCCCGGGGAATGAGCAGTTCTTC.

The chain employs TRBV28 and TRBJ1-1; tentative D call: TRBD1 (5 bases). V was cut by 3 bases and J by 5 bases, with 16 bases left in between. The CDR3 is 15 amino acids. The V gene's germline CDR1 is MDHEN and CDR2 SYDVKM. The chain's CDR3 is CASSFTGGGGTEAFF. The CDR3 region has the DNA TGTGCCAGCAGTTTTACCGGGGGAGGTGGGACTGAAGCTTTCTTT. Variable domain in full (rest from reference TRBV28 and TRBJ1-1): DVKVTQSSRYLVKRTGEKVFLECVQDMDHENMFWYRQDPGLGLRLIYFSYDVKMKEKGDIPEGYSVSREKKERFSLILESASTNQTSMYLCASSFTGGGGTEAFFGQGTRLTVV.

This chain connects TRBV7-9 to TRBJ2-4; 8 bases fit TRBD1. V lost 5 bases and J lost 0; bases outside the gene matches: 6. CDR3 length equals 16 residues. Germline V gene data show CDR1 as SEHNR and CDR2 as FQNEAQ (reference sequence). The CDR3 DNA sequence: TGTGCCAGCAGCCCGGACAGGGAACAAGCCAAAAACATTCAGTACTTC. Protein product: CASSPDREQAKNIQYF. The whole variable domain, filled in from reference TRBV7-9 and TRBJ2-4, reads DTGVSQNPRHKITKRGQNVTFRCDPISEHNRLYWYRQTLGQGPEFLTYFQNEAQLEKSRLLSDRFSAERPKGSFSTLEIQRTEQGDSAMYLCASSPDREQAKNIQYFGAGTRLSVL.